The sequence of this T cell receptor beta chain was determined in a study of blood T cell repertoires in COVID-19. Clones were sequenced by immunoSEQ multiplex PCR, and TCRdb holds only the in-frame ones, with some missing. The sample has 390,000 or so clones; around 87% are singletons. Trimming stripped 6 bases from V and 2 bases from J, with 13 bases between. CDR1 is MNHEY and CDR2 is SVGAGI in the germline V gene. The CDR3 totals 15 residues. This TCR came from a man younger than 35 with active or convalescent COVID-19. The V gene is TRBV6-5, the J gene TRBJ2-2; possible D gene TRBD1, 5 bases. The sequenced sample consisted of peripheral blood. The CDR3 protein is CASSLQQGNTGELFF. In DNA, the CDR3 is TGTGCCAGCAGCCTGCAGCAGGGAAACACCGGGGAGCTGTTTTTT.